This entry lists 24 T cell receptor beta chains sequenced from one sample in a study of Ad26.COV2.S vaccination and SARS-CoV-2 variants. Treatment described: approximately 18 received Ad26.COV2.S at low or high dose, single or two shots; several received placebo; per-sample allocation not given. Collection of samples fell on day 63 after the first vaccine or placebo injection. Generated by immunoSEQ multiplex PCR, the TCRdb table keeps only in-frame clones and is missing some. This table holds around 450,000 clones, 80% to 95% found once. This sample comprised peripheral blood, obtained in a trial of Ad26.COV2.S vaccine versus placebo. These receptors originate from a person between 18 and 59 years old who received the Ad26.COV2.S COVID-19 vaccine or a placebo.

This chain joins TRBV7-9 and TRBJ2-1, with TRBD1 matching 9 bases. The V gene's germline CDR1 is SEHNR and CDR2 FQNEAQ (reference sequence). This CDR3 has 14 residues. J gave up 7 bases and V 3 bases, and 4 bases lay outside the gene matches. The CDR3: CASSFSQGANEQFF. The CDR3 DNA is TGTGCCAGCAGCTTTTCACAGGGGGCAAATGAGCAGTTCTTC.

The rearrangement links TRBV29-1 to TRBJ1-1; D is undetermined. Between the trimmed V and J ends, which lost 4 bases and 0 bases, there was a span of 3 bases. The CDR3 extends over 11 amino acids. The V gene's germline CDR1 is SQVTM and CDR2 ANQGSEA. The CDR3 DNA is TGCAGCGTTGTGGTGAACACTGAAGCTTTCTTT. Protein product: CSVVVNTEAFF.

The V gene is TRBV4-2, the J gene TRBJ2-7; D remains ambiguous. This CDR3 region has 17 residues. CDR1 is LGHNA, CDR2 YNFKEQ, per germline. The ends were cut back, 1 base at V and 0 bases at J, with 16 bases in the middle. The CDR3 loop reads CASSQVNSMGSSYEQYF. The CDR3 region has the DNA TGTGCCAGCAGCCAAGTAAATAGCATGGGAAGCTCCTACGAGCAGTACTTC.

This chain joins TRBV29-1 and TRBJ2-7; a weak D match, TRBD2 (6 bases). Germline V gene sequence: CDR1 SQVTM, CDR2 ANQGSEA. This CDR3 is built from 12 residues. Trimming pared 4 bases from V and 2 bases from J, leaving 9 bases between. The CDR3 is CSVVAAPYEQYF. The CDR3 region has the DNA TGCAGCGTTGTAGCGGCGCCCTACGAGCAGTACTTC.

This clone appeared a single time. The rearrangement uses TRBV4-2 and TRBJ1-2; a possible D gene is TRBD1 (6 bases). CDR1 and CDR2 from the germline V gene are LGHNA and YNFKEQ. CDR3 length equals 18 residues. V lost 1 base, J lost 6 bases, and 24 bases lay in between. CDR3 bases: TGTGCCAGCAGCCAAGGAGGGGGGACGGGACCCCTGGGGCATGGCTACACCTTC. Translated: CASSQGGGTGPLGHGYTF.

The chain uses TRBV27 and TRBJ2-3; 8 bases agree with TRBD1. V lost 8 bases to trimming and J lost 4 bases; unmatched junction nucleotides: 5. CDR1 MNHEY and CDR2 SMNVEV come from the germline V gene (reference sequence). This CDR3 is 13 amino acids long. CDR3 coding DNA: TGTGCCAGCGGTAACAGGGGGTCAGATACGCAGTATTTT. Protein sequence: CASGNRGSDTQYF.

V gene TRBV19 combines with J gene TRBJ1-5, with TRBD1 matching 7 bases. The CDR3 extends over 15 amino acids. The J segment lost 2 bases and the V segment lost 8 bases, leaving 9 bases of the junction unmatched. Germline V gene lookup returns CDR1 LNHDA and CDR2 SQIVND (reference sequence). CDR3: CASQRQGEGNQPQHF. DNA for the CDR3: TGTGCCAGTCAAAGACAGGGTGAGGGCAATCAGCCCCAGCATTTT. The full variable domain, rest sourced from reference TRBV19 and TRBJ1-5, is DGGITQSPKYLFRKEGQNVTLSCEQNLNHDAMYWYRQDPGQGLRLIYYSQIVNDFQKGDIAEGYSVSREKKESFPLTVTSAQKNPTAFYLCASQRQGEGNQPQHFGDGTRLSIL.

In nucleotides, the CDR3 is TGTGCCAGCAGCCCGTCCGGGGACAGGGCCTGGGAGCAGTACTTC. Its translation: CASSPSGDRAWEQYF. The chain joins TRBV7-2 to TRBJ2-7, with 9 bases matching TRBD1. Germline CDR1 is SGHTA and CDR2 is FQGNSA. The CDR3 loop spans 15 amino acids. The ends lost 5 bases at V and 7 bases at J; junction bases unmatched: 12.

This chain joins TRBV27 and TRBJ1-4; D may be TRBD1 (5 bases). Trimming pared 5 bases from V and 3 bases from J, leaving 13 bases between. This CDR3 comprises 15 residues. Germline V gene data show CDR1 as MNHEY and CDR2 as SMNVEV (reference sequence). The CDR3 loop reads CASSPRDGPNEKLFF. CDR3 nucleotides: TGTGCCAGCAGTCCCCGGGACGGACCTAATGAAAAACTGTTTTTT.

This clone was recorded a few times. V and J are TRBV7-2 and TRBJ2-7; TRBD2 is a possible D gene (6 bases). Looked up from germline, CDR1 is SGHTA and CDR2 is FQGNSA. V was shortened by 5 bases and J by 0 bases, with 14 bases between the two germline ends. CDR3 length: 15 amino acids. For the CDR3, the DNA is TGTGCCAGCAGCCCGAGACTAGGGGCCTCCTACGAGCAGTACTTC. Translated: CASSPRLGASYEQYF. The full variable domain, with the rest looked up from reference TRBV7-2 and TRBJ2-7, is GAGVSQSPSNKVTEKGKDVELRCDPISGHTALYWYRQSLGQGLEFLIYFQGNSAPDKSGLPSDRFSAERTGGSVSTLTIQRTQQEDSAVYLCASSPRLGASYEQYFGPGTRLTVT.

V and J are TRBV15 and TRBJ2-4, with unresolved D. Looked up from germline, CDR1 is LNHNV and CDR2 is YYDKDF (reference sequence). CDR3 size: 15 residues. Trimming removed 6 bases from V and 6 bases from J, with 18 bases in between. The CDR3 sequence: CATSVSGGWANIQYF. As DNA, the CDR3 is TGTGCCACCAGTGTCTCTGGTGGTTGGGCAAACATTCAGTACTTC.

The rearrangement links TRBV2 to TRBJ2-2; 8 bases are shared with TRBD2. The CDR3 length is 16 residues. Per germline, CDR1 SNHLY and CDR2 FYNNEI. Losses at the gene ends were 4 bases for V and 3 bases for J; bases not matched to a gene: 7. CDR3 sequence (DNA): TGTGCCAGCAGTGGGAGCGGGAGTTCGTACACCGGGGAGCTGTTTTTT. Its protein is CASSGSGSSYTGELFF.

This clone appeared once. The J gene is TRBJ2-2, the V gene TRBV9, with 10 bases that match TRBD1. The J segment lost 7 bases and the V segment lost 4 bases, leaving 7 bases of the junction unmatched. CDR1 and CDR2 from the germline V gene are SGDLS and YYNGEE. The CDR3 loop spans 15 amino acids. Here the CDR3 DNA reads TGTGCCAGCAGCCTGGGACAGGGGTTCGACGGGGAGCTGTTTTTT. Translation: CASSLGQGFDGELFF.

The chain combines TRBV10-3 with TRBJ2-7; 10 positions match TRBD2. The ends lost 0 bases at V and 3 bases at J; junction bases unmatched: 14. The CDR3 sequence is 19 residues long. In germline, CDR1 is ENHRY, CDR2 SYGVKD. The CDR3 bases are TGTGCCATCAGTGAGTCCACTAGCGGGATGTCCCAACCCTACTACGAGCAGTACTTC. This translates into CAISESTSGMSQPYYEQYF.

CDR3 nucleotide sequence: TGTGCCAGCAGCCAAGAGCGGGGGTGGGCTAGCACAGATACGCAGTATTTT. It specifies CASSQERGWASTDTQYF. V is TRBV4-2 and J is TRBJ2-3; 7 nucleotides align to TRBD2. J was trimmed by 0 bases and V by 0 bases; bases with no gene match: 6. CDR3 length: 17 amino acids. CDR1 and CDR2 from the germline V gene are LGHNA and YNFKEQ.

V gene TRBV7-3 combines with J gene TRBJ2-1; no clear D. Germline V gives CDR1 SGHTA, CDR2 FQGTGA. Trimming pared 1 base from V and 8 bases from J, leaving 15 bases between. The CDR3 is made up of 15 amino acids. The CDR3 DNA follows: TGTGCCAGCAGCTTAAACCCAGCTTTCAACGATGAGCAGTTCTTC. It specifies CASSLNPAFNDEQFF.

This chain uses TRBV6-5 with TRBJ1-1; TRBD1 matches 7 bases. This CDR3 spans 15 amino acids. With V trimmed by 4 bases and J by 1 base, 6 bases remained unmatched. Germline CDR1 is MNHEY and CDR2 is SVGAGI. This CDR3 is CASSSPGTANTEAFF. CDR3 in DNA: TGTGCCAGCAGTTCCCCCGGGACAGCGAACACTGAAGCTTTCTTT.

The rearrangement links TRBV11-2 to TRBJ2-1, with D uncertain. Germline values: CDR1 SGHAT, CDR2 FQNNGV. This CDR3 spans 16 amino acids. Trimming left V 5 bases short and J 5 bases short, with 19 bases between. DNA for the CDR3: TGTGCCAGCAGCCCCCTCCTTAGGGCCCCGAACAATGAGCAGTTCTTC. Its translation is CASSPLLRAPNNEQFF.

The chain links TRBV13 to TRBJ2-2, with D maybe TRBD2 (5 bases). This CDR3 comprises 16 residues. Germline CDR1 PRHDT, CDR2 FYEKMQ (reference sequence). V was cut by 5 bases and J by 3 bases, with 16 bases left in between. The CDR3 loop reads CASSPEGSVHTGELFF. As DNA, the CDR3 is TGTGCCAGCAGCCCCGAGGGATCGGTCCACACCGGGGAGCTGTTTTTT.

The chain recombines TRBV27 with TRBJ1-4; possible D gene TRBD1, 5 bases. The CDR3 contains 15 residues. From germline, CDR1 is MNHEY and CDR2 SMNVEV (reference sequence). The V end lost 0 bases, the J end lost 8 bases, and 13 bases lay between the germline ends. CDR3 residues: CASSLSGHRVEKLFF. In DNA, the CDR3 is TGTGCCAGCAGTTTATCAGGACACAGAGTGGAAAAACTGTTTTTT.

The chain employs TRBV15 and TRBJ1-5; D remains unclear. CDR1 is LNHNV and CDR2 is YYDKDF in the germline V gene (reference sequence). The ends were cut back, 8 bases at V and 4 bases at J, with 15 bases in the middle. This CDR3 region has 14 residues. The CDR3: CATSPKGTNQPQHF. CDR3 bases: TGTGCCACCTCACCCAAGGGAACGAATCAGCCCCAGCATTTT.

The chain combines TRBV30 with TRBJ2-5; the D gene could be TRBD1 or TRBD2 (5 bases each). Germline CDR1 and CDR2: GTSNPN and SVGIG (reference sequence). Trimming took off 8 bases at V and 5 bases at J, with 18 bases between the two ends. This CDR3 is built from 13 residues. The CDR3 DNA reads TGTGCCGGGACCCGAGGGTCGAGGGAGACCCAGTACTTC. Residues: CAGTRGSRETQYF.

This clone came up once. The chain combines TRBV5-8 with TRBJ1-5; 7 positions agree with TRBD1. From germline, CDR1 is SGHTS and CDR2 YDEGEE. V was pared by 0 bases and J by 6 bases, with 6 bases of the junction left unmatched. The CDR3 contains 15 residues. This chain's CDR3 is CASSLGQGGIQPQHF. The CDR3, as DNA: TGTGCCAGCAGCTTGGGACAGGGCGGGATTCAGCCCCAGCATTTT.

The chain recombines TRBV6-2 or TRBV6-3 with TRBJ2-1; D might be TRBD2 (6 bases). The germline gives CDR1 MNHEY, CDR2 SVGEGT. Deletions cut 6 bases from V and 12 bases from J, with 30 bases between. The CDR3 has 17 residues. The CDR3 DNA sequence: TGTGCCAGCAGCTTCCTACTTAGTAGCGGTAGGGGAGGTAGGCAGTTCTTC. Amino acids: CASSFLLSSGRGGRQFF.